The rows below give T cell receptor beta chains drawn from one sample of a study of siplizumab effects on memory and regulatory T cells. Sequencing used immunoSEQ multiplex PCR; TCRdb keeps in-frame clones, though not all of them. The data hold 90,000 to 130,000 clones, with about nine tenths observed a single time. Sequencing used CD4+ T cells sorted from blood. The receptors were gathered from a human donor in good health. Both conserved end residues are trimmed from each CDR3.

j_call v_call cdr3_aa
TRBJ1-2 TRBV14 ASSQEWQNYGYT
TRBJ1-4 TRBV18 ASSTITSNPTNEKLF
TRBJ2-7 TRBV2 ASSGQGARYEQY
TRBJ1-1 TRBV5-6 ASSLFSGNTEAF
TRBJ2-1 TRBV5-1 ASSFLGTSGKSEQF
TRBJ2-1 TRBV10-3 AILRTGGYNEQF
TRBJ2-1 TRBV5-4 ASSWGSGDGEQF
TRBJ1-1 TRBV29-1 SVGYRLMNTEAF
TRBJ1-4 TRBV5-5 ASSFPRGGEKLF
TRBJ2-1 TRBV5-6 ASSGRDYKLVEQF
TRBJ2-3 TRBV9 ASSVGTGGTDTQY
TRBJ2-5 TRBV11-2 ASSLDRYSSGSIETQY
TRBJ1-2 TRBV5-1 ASSLTMAGSRGYT
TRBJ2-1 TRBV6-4 ASRITGSSYNEQF